This passage covers 16 T cell receptor beta chains from one sample sequenced in a study of technical replicates of blood from a few donors. Assay used: immunoSEQ multiplex PCR; TCRdb lists only in-frame clones, some missing. The sample contains more than 65,000 clones, 80% to 95% of which appear only once. The sample taken for sequencing was T cells isolated from PBMCs. These receptors originate from a human donor in good health.

The genes are TRBV7-3 and TRBJ2-1; TRBD2 matches 7 bases. V shed 4 bases and J 5 bases; nucleotides not matched to a gene: 14. The CDR3 is 17 amino acids. Germline loops: CDR1 SGHTA, CDR2 FQGTGA. CDR3 sequence: CASSSLSLAAYNNEQFF. Written as DNA, the CDR3 is TGTGCCAGCAGCTCCCTCTCGCTAGCGGCTTATAACAATGAGCAGTTCTTC.

The chain recombines TRBV13 with TRBJ1-5, with a possible D match to TRBD1 (5 bases). V lost 5 bases and J 0 bases, leaving 8 bases between the germline ends. The CDR3 has 14 residues. The germline CDR1 and CDR2 sequences are PRHDT and FYEKMQ (reference sequence). This chain's CDR3 is CASSVQGSNQPQHF. The CDR3 coding sequence is TGTGCCAGCAGCGTCCAGGGTAGCAATCAGCCCCAGCATTTT.

The genes are TRBV7-3 and TRBJ2-1, with D possibly matching TRBD2 (5 bases). Per the germline V gene, CDR1 is SGHTA and CDR2 is FQGTGA. The CDR3 is 16 residues long. Deletions cut 5 bases from V and 3 bases from J, with 17 bases between. The CDR3 DNA is TGTGCCAGCAGCGGGAACAGCGGAGCCAACTACAATGAGCAGTTCTTC. Translating gives CASSGNSGANYNEQFF.

The chain links TRBV6-5 to TRBJ2-3, with unresolved D. The germline V and J ends were trimmed by 2 bases and 2 bases, with 8 bases remaining between them. This CDR3 comprises 14 residues. From germline, CDR1 is MNHEY and CDR2 SVGAGI. This CDR3 is CASSYAGYTDTQYF. The CDR3 nucleotides are TGTGCCAGCAGTTACGCAGGCTACACAGATACGCAGTATTTT.

This clone was seen once. The rearrangement joins TRBV7-9 to TRBJ1-4, with 9 bases matching TRBD1. Germline CDR1 and CDR2: SEHNR and FQNEAQ (reference sequence). CDR3 length: 15 residues. Trimming took 6 bases from V and 6 from J; bases not matched to a gene: 8. Here the CDR3 reads CASSLQGAGYEKLFF. The CDR3 bases are TGTGCCAGCAGTCTACAGGGGGCTGGGTATGAAAAACTGTTTTTT.

This chain uses TRBV7-8 with TRBJ2-3; D call uncertain. The CDR3 has 15 amino acids. Trimming pared 5 bases from V and 2 bases from J, leaving 14 bases between. Germline CDR1 SGHVS, CDR2 FQNEAQ. CDR3 sequence (DNA): TGTGCCAGCAGCCCCGTGCGGAGCGACACAGATACGCAGTATTTT. Its translation: CASSPVRSDTDTQYF. The whole variable domain, filled in from reference TRBV7-8 and TRBJ2-3, reads GAGVSQSPRYKVAKRGQDVALRCDPISGHVSLFWYQQALGQGPEFLTYFQNEAQLDKSGLPSDRFFAERPEGSVSTLKIQRTQQEDSAVYLCASSPVRSDTDTQYFGPGTRLTVL.

V and J are TRBV11-3 and TRBJ2-3; possible D gene TRBD2, 6 bases. Germline lookup yields CDR1 SGHNT and CDR2 YENEEA. Trimming took off 8 bases at V and 3 bases at J, with 12 bases between the two ends. The CDR3 runs to 13 residues. In DNA, the CDR3 is TGTGCCAGCTCGGGACTTCTTACAGATACGCAGTATTTT. Its translation is CASSGLLTDTQYF.

This chain connects TRBV5-4 to TRBJ2-1; no definite D call. The CDR3 is 11 residues long. Germline assignment: CDR1 SGHNT and CDR2 YYREEE (reference sequence). Deletions cut 4 bases from V and 8 bases from J, with 7 bases between. As DNA, the CDR3 is TGTGCCAGCAGCGAGGCCTATGAGCAGTTCTTC. As protein: CASSEAYEQFF.

In its sample, this clone was seen once. V gene TRBV9 combines with J gene TRBJ1-2, with 7 bases lining up with TRBD1. The V and J ends lost 4 bases and 8 bases, in that order; junction bases with no gene match: 8. This CDR3 spans 13 amino acids. CDR1 SGDLS and CDR2 YYNGEE come from the germline V gene. In nucleotides, the CDR3 is TGTGCCAGCAGCCCAAGACAGGGAGGAGGCTACACCTTC. Protein sequence: CASSPRQGGGYTF. Combining the CDR3 with reference TRBV9 and TRBJ1-2 gives the whole variable domain DSGVTQTPKHLITATGQRVTLRCSPRSGDLSVYWYQQSLDQGLQFLIQYYNGEERAKGNILERFSAQQFPDLHSELNLSSLELGDSALYFCASSPRQGGGYTFGSGTRLTVV.

The V gene is TRBV9, the J gene TRBJ2-1, with D possibly TRBD1 on 6 matching bases. This CDR3 spans 16 amino acids. Trimming left V 4 bases short and J 6 bases short, with 20 bases between. CDR1 and CDR2 (germline): SGDLS, YYNGEE. Here the CDR3 reads CASSMVGTSYVNEQFF. In DNA form, the CDR3 reads TGTGCCAGCAGCATGGTCGGGACATCTTACGTCAATGAGCAGTTCTTC.

This sequence joins TRBV27 and TRBJ1-3; D is perhaps TRBD1 (6 bases). V lost 0 bases and J lost 0, with 9 bases in between. The germline gives CDR1 MNHEY, CDR2 SMNVEV (reference sequence). The CDR3 sequence is 16 residues long. CDR3 nucleotides: TGTGCCAGCAGTTTATCGGGGGCTTCCTCTGGAAACACCATATATTTT. Translated, it gives CASSLSGASSGNTIYF.

This sequence joins TRBV10-3 and TRBJ1-2, with 9 nucleotides matching TRBD1. V lost 0 bases to trimming and J lost 5 bases; unmatched junction nucleotides: 10. Germline CDR1 is ENHRY and CDR2 is SYGVKD. This CDR3 has 17 amino acids. The CDR3: CAISESYRDRATYGYTF. CDR3 coding DNA: TGTGCCATCAGTGAGTCCTATAGGGACAGGGCGACGTATGGCTACACCTTC.

The chain joins TRBV12-1 to TRBJ2-7; TRBD2 is the table's D call, not checked against the DNA. TRBV12-1 is a documented pseudogene. The CDR3 length is 18 residues. In DNA form, the CDR3 reads TGTGCCAGCAGCTTTAGTAGTAGGTTTAGCTGGTGCGCCTACGAGCAGTACTTC. It yields the protein CASSFSSRFSWCAYEQYF.

The V call is TRBV7-2, the J call TRBJ2-7; 10 nucleotides align to TRBD2. Unmatched junction bases numbered 13, after V lost 0 bases and J lost 2 bases. The CDR3 has 19 residues. The germline V gene encodes CDR1 SGHTA and CDR2 FQGNSA. The CDR3 DNA sequence: TGTGCCAGCAGCTTAGCAACGCTAGCGGGAGAGATGACTACCTACGAGCAGTACTTC. Its translation is CASSLATLAGEMTTYEQYF.

The chain has TRBV7-9 and TRBJ2-7; 9 bases are shared with TRBD1. Per the germline V gene, CDR1 is SEHNR and CDR2 is FQNEAQ (reference sequence). V gave up 4 bases and J gave up 3 bases; unmatched junction bases: 4. The CDR3 loop spans 14 amino acids. The CDR3 loop reads CASSSTGGNYEQYF. The DNA for the CDR3 is TGTGCCAGCAGCTCAACAGGGGGCAACTACGAGCAGTACTTC.

The CDR3, as DNA: TGTGCCATCAGTGAGCTCATACAGGGAACTGAAGCTTTCTTT. As protein: CAISELIQGTEAFF. The chain has TRBV10-3 and TRBJ1-1; D possibly corresponds to TRBD1 (6 bases). CDR1 is ENHRY and CDR2 is SYGVKD in the germline V gene. This CDR3 is 14 amino acids long. V dropped 2 bases and J dropped 5 bases, with 12 bases sitting between them.